This T cell receptor beta chain comes out of a study of T-cell reconstitution after alpha-beta-depleted transplantation in children (dated by TCRdb to about 2016). General notes on the study: Using TCR repertoire profiling, the study followed T-cell immune reconstitution in a quantitative way in children after TCRalphabeta/CD19-depleted allogeneic hematopoietic cell transplantation.

The library relied on PCR. Sequencing was carried out with an Illumina HiSeq 2500. TCR library preparation used molecular barcoding, with unique molecular identifiers applied to normalize quantification of the TCRbeta repertoire. TCRdb reprocessing: public reads trimmed at Q25 with fastp, clones called with MiXCR, in-frame beta chains kept. Rows matching on CDR3 protein sequence are summarized as one entry with the most common DNA and genes. This sample comprises fewer than 550,000 distinct CDR3 sequences, roughly a tenth of them detected only once. The ten most abundant clones make up 2% to 2.5% of the sample. This clonotype was seen at least ten times. Its antigen is not yet known. Relative to the germline gene, one junction end is altered; a read error may explain this. The treatment or condition label of this sample denotes: allogeneic hematopoietic cell transplantation with graft depleted of TCRalphabeta T cells and CD19 B cells. The transplant recipients were children given TCRalphabeta/CD19-depleted allogeneic hematopoietic cell grafts.

The paper as a whole reports these results and caveats: In some patients, the high TCRbeta diversity seen at day 60 was put down to recipient T cells and intrathymic progenitors that had survived conditioning. Over subsequent months, a decline in hyperexpanded clone frequencies was noted, and after one year, T-cell counts and TCRbeta diversity were mostly ascribed to newly produced T cells. The apparently early recovery of alphabetaT-cell counts about two months after transplant reportedly depended on only several hundred rapidly expanded clones that came from non-depleted graft cells.

The germline V gene supplies CDR1 SGHRS and CDR2 YFSETQ. Measured from the cysteine to the phenylalanine, the CDR3 is 14 residues long. Only the CDR3 region is kept as DNA, spanning 42 bases read in frame from base 1. The sample in question was PBMCs, obtained before TCRalphabeta/CD19-depleted stem cell transplant. This TCR derives from a child aged 2 to 10 with inherited bone marrow failure, due to receive a stem cell transplant. The V and J genes are TRBV5-1 and TRBJ2-7; the D gene is perhaps TRBD2, on 5 matching bases. The CDR3 sequence is CASSLTAGAYEQYF. The nucleotide sequence reads as follows: TGTGCCAGCAGTTTAACGGCGGGTGCCTACGAGCAGTACTTC.